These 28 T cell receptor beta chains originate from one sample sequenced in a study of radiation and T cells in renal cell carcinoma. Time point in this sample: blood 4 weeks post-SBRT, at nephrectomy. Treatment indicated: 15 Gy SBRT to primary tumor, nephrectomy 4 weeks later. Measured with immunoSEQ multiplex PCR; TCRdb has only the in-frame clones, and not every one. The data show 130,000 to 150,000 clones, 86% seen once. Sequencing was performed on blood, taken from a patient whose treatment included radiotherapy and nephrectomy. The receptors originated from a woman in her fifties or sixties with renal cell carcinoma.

For the CDR3, the DNA is TGTGCCAGCAGCTCACAGCTATTCACAGATACGCAGTATTTT. Protein sequence: CASSSQLFTDTQYF. The chain combines TRBV5-4 with TRBJ2-3; D unresolved. Trimming pared 3 bases from V and 2 bases from J, leaving 10 bases between. The CDR3 is 14 residues long. In germline, CDR1 is SGHNT, CDR2 YYREEE (reference sequence).

As DNA, the CDR3 is TGTGCCAGTAGGGACAGTAATCAGAACACTGAAGCTTTCTTT. Translating it yields CASRDSNQNTEAFF. The chain combines TRBV19 with TRBJ1-1; D possibly corresponds to TRBD1 (6 bases). The V gene lost 6 bases and the J gene lost 1 base, with 12 bases spanning the gap. The CDR3 length is 14 residues. Germline CDR1 reads LNHDA; CDR2 reads SQIVND (reference sequence).

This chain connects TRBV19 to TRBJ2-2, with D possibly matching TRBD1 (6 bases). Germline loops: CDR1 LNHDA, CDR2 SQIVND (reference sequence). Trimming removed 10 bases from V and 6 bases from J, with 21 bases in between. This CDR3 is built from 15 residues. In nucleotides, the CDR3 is TGTGCCACATACCTAGGAGATACAGGGCCCGGGGAGCTGTTTTTT. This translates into CATYLGDTGPGELFF.

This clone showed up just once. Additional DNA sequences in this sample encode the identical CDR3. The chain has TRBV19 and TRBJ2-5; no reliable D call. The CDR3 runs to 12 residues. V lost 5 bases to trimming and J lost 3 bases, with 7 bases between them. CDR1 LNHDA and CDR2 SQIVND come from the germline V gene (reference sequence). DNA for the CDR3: TGTGCCAGTAGTCGGGCGGAAGAGACCCAGTACTTC. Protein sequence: CASSRAEETQYF.

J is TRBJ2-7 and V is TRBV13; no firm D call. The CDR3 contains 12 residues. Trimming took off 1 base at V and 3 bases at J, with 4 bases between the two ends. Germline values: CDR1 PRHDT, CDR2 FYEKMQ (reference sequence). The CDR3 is CASSLEDYEQYF. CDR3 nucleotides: TGTGCCAGCAGCTTAGAAGACTACGAGCAGTACTTC.

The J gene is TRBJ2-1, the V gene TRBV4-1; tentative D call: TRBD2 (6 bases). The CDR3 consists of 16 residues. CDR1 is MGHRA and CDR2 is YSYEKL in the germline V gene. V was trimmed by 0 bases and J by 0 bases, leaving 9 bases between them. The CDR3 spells CASSQDGGTSYNEQFF. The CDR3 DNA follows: TGCGCCAGCAGCCAAGATGGCGGGACCTCCTACAATGAGCAGTTCTTC.

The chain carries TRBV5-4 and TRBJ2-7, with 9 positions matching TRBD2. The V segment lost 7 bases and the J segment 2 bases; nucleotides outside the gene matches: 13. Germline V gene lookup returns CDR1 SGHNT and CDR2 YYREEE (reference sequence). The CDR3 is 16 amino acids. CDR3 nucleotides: TGTGCCAGCCACCCTGGGGAGGTAGCGGGGGCCTACGAGCAGTACTTC. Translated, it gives CASHPGEVAGAYEQYF.

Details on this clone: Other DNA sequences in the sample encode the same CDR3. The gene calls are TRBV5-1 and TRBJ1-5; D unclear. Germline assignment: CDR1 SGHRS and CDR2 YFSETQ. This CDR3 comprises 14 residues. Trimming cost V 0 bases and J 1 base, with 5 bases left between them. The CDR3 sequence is CASSLGGSNQPQHF. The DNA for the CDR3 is TGCGCCAGCAGCTTGGGAGGCAGCAATCAGCCCCAGCATTTT. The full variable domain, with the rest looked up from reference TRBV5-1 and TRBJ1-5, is KAGVTQTPRYLIKTRGQQVTLSCSPISGHRSVSWYQQTPGQGLQFLFEYFSETQRNKGNFPGRFSGRQFSNSRSEMNVSTLELGDSALYLCASSLGGSNQPQHFGDGTRLSIL.

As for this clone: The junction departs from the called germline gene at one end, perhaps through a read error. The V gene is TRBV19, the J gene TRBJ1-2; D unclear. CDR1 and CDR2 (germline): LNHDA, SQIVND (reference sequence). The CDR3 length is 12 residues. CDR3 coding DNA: TGTGCCAGTAGTACACGTTCGGGGTTTTACGCCTTC. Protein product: CASSTRSGFYAF.

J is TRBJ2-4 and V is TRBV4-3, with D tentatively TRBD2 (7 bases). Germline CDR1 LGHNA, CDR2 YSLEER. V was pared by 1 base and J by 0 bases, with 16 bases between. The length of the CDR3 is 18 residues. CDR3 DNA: TGCGCCAGCAGCCAAGTGAATAGGGGGGGCTTAGCCAAAAACATTCAGTACTTC. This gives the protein CASSQVNRGGLAKNIQYF.

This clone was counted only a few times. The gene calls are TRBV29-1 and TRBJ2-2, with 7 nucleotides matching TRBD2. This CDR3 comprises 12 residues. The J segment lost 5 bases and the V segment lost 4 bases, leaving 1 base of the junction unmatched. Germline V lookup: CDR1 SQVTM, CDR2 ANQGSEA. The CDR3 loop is CSVAAGTGELFF. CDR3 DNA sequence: TGCAGCGTTGCAGCGGGAACCGGGGAGCTGTTTTTT.

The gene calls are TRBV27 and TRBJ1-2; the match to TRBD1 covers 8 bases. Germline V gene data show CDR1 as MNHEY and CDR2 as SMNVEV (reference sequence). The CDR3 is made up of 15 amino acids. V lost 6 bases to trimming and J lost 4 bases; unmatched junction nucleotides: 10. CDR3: CASSPGTGGGYGYTF. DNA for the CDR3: TGTGCCAGCAGCCCTGGAACAGGGGGAGGCTATGGCTACACCTTC.

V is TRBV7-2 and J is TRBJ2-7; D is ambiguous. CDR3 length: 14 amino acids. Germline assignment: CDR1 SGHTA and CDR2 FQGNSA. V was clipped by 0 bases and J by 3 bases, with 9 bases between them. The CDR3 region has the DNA TGTGCCAGCAGCTTAGCAGGGCTAGACTACGAGCAGTACTTC. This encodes CASSLAGLDYEQYF.

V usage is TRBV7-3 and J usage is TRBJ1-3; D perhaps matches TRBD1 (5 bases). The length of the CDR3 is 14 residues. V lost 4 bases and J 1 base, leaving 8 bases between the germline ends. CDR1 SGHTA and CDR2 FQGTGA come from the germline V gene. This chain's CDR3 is CASSSQGSGNTIYF. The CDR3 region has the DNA TGTGCCAGCAGCTCCCAGGGTTCTGGAAACACCATATATTTT.

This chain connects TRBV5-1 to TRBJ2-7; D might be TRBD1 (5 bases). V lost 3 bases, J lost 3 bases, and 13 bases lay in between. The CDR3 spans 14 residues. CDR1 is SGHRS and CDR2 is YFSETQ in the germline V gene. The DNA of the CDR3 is TGCGCCAGCAGCTCGACAGCGACCCTCTACGAGCAGTACTTC. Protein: CASSSTATLYEQYF.

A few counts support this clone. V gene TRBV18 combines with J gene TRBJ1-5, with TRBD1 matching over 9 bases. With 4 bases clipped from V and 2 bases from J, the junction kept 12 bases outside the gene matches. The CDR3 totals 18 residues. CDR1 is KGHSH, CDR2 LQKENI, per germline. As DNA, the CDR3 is TGTGCCAGCTCACTCAGGCCAACAGGGGGCGCGGGCAATCAGCCCCAGCATTTT. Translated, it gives CASSLRPTGGAGNQPQHF.

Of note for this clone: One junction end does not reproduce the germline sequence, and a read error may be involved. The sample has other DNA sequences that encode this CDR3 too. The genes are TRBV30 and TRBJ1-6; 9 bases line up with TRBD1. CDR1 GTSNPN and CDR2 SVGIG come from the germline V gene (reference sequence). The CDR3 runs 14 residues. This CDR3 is CAWSRGQGTSPLHF. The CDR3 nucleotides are TGTGCCTGGAGTAGGGGACAGGGTACCTCACCCCTCCACTTC.

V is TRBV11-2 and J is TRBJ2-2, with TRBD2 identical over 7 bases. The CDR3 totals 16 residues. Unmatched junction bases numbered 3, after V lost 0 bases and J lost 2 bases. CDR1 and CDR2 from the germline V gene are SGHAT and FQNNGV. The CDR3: CASSLDAGANTGELFF. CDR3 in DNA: TGTGCCAGCAGCTTAGATGCGGGAGCCAACACCGGGGAGCTGTTTTTT.

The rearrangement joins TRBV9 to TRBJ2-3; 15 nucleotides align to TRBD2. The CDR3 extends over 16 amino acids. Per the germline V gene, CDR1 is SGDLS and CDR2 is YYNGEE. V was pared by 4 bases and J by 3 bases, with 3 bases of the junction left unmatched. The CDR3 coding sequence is TGTGCCAGCAGCTTAGGACTAGCGGGAGGGACAGATACGCAGTATTTT. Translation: CASSLGLAGGTDTQYF.

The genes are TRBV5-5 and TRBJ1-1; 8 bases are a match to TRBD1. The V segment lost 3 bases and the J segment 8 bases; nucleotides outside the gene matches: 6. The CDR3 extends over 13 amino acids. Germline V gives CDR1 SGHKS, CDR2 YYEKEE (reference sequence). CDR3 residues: CASSWGTGQEAFF. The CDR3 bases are TGTGCCAGCAGCTGGGGGACAGGCCAAGAAGCTTTCTTT. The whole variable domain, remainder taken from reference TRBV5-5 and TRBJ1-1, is DAGVTQSPTHLIKTRGQQVTLRCSPISGHKSVSWYQQVLGQGPQFIFQYYEKEERGRGNFPDRFSARQFPNYSSELNVNALLLGDSALYLCASSWGTGQEAFFGQGTRLTVV.

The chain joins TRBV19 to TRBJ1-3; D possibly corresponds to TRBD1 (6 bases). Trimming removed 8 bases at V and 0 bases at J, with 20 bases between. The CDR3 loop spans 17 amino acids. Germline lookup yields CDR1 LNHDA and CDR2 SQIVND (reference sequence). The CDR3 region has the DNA TGTGCCAGTTCACACAGGGACGATTCAGCCTCTGGAAACACCATATATTTT. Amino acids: CASSHRDDSASGNTIYF.

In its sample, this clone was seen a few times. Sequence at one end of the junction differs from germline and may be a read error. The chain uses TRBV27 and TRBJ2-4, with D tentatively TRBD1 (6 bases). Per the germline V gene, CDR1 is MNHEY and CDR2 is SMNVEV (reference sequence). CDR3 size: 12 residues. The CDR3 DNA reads TGTGCCAGCAGTTACCCGGGACACCGGAGGCACTTC. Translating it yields CASSYPGHRRHF.

CDR3 DNA sequence: TGTGCCAGCTCACCTGGACAGGGAGCTAACTATGGCTACACCTTC. It codes for CASSPGQGANYGYTF. This rearrangement joins TRBV18 to TRBJ1-2; 8 bases match TRBD1. The germline gives CDR1 KGHSH, CDR2 LQKENI. CDR3 size: 15 residues. Unmatched junction bases numbered 3, after V lost 3 bases and J lost 0 bases.

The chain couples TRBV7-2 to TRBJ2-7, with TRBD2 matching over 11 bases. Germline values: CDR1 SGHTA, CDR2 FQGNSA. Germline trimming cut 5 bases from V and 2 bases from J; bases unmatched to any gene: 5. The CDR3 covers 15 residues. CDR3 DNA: TGTGCCAGCAGCCCATCGGGACTAGCGGCCTACGAGCAGTACTTC. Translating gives CASSPSGLAAYEQYF.

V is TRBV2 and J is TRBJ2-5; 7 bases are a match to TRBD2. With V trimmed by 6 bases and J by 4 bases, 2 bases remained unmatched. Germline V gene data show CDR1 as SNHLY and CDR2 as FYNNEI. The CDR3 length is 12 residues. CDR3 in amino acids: CASRGEGETQYF. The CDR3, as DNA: TGTGCCAGCAGAGGGGAGGGAGAGACCCAGTACTTC.

The CDR3 reads CASSLAGGDTEAFF. The CDR3 nucleotides are TGTGCCAGCAGCTTGGCAGGGGGCGACACTGAAGCTTTCTTT. V and J are TRBV5-6 and TRBJ1-1, with 8 bases matching TRBD1. This CDR3 is built from 14 residues. The junction had 1 base not matched to a gene; V was cut back by 0 bases and J by 3 bases. Germline V gives CDR1 SGHDT, CDR2 YYEEEE.

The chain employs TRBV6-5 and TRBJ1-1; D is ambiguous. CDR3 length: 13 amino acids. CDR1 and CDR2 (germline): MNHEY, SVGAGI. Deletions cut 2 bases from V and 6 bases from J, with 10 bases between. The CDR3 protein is CASSYRYEAEAFF. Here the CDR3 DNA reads TGTGCCAGCAGTTACCGTTATGAGGCTGAAGCTTTCTTT.

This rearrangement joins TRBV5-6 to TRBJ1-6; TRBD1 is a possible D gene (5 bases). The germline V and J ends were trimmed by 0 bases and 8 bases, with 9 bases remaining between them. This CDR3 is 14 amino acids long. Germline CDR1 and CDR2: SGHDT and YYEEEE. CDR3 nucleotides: TGTGCCAGCAGCTTGGTACGGGGGGATTCACCCCTCCACTTT. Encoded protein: CASSLVRGDSPLHF.